One sample yielded the 24 T cell receptor beta chains listed below, sequenced in a study of blood T cell repertoires in COVID-19 (dated by TCRdb to the early 2020s). Library method: the immunoSEQ multiplex PCR assay. TCRdb obtained this table from immuneACCESS and retained in-frame rearrangements with V and J assigned. These tables miss some clones; where compared with another copy, unresolved V genes account for less than half of the shortfall, and the remainder is unexplained. This sample is represented by tens of thousands of clones; about 77% of them were singletons. Together, the top ten hold 6.3% of the sample. The material sequenced was peripheral blood. Receptors originate from a man in his sixties or seventies with COVID-19, enrolled during active disease.

The chain links TRBV4-2 to TRBJ2-7; a possible D gene is TRBD1 (5 bases). Germline V gives CDR1 LGHNA, CDR2 YNFKEQ. This CDR3 comprises 14 residues. The V end was cut by 4 bases, the J end by 1 base, with 11 bases between. The CDR3 spells CASSRGQESYEQYF. The DNA for the CDR3 is TGTGCCAGCAGCCGGGGCCAGGAGTCCTACGAGCAGTACTTC.

This clone was seen at least ten times. This sequence joins TRBV5-4 and TRBJ1-1; D perhaps matches TRBD1 (6 bases). V was cut by 2 bases and J by 8 bases, with 10 bases left in between. There are 12 residues in the CDR3. Per germline, CDR1 SGHNT and CDR2 YYREEE (reference sequence). Written as DNA, the CDR3 is TGTGCCAGCAGCTTTGGGGGGGCAGAAGCTTTCTTT. It yields the protein CASSFGGAEAFF.

This clone was picked up a small number of times. The CDR3 sequence: CASSLNTGELFF. In nucleotides, the CDR3 is TGTGCCAGCAGCCTGAACACCGGGGAGCTGTTTTTT. The rearrangement joins TRBV5-4 to TRBJ2-2; D is unresolved. V lost 4 bases and J lost 1, with 2 bases in between. The CDR3 contains 12 residues. From germline, CDR1 is SGHNT and CDR2 YYREEE (reference sequence).

This rearrangement joins TRBV30 to TRBJ1-5; D may be TRBD1 (6 bases). V was shortened by 0 bases and J by 3 bases, with 15 bases between the two germline ends. The CDR3 has 16 amino acids. CDR1 and CDR2 (germline): GTSNPN, SVGIG (reference sequence). The chain's CDR3 is CAWSVLGRGNNQPQHF. CDR3 DNA: TGTGCCTGGAGTGTACTGGGCAGGGGAAACAATCAGCCCCAGCATTTT. The full variable domain, with the rest looked up from reference TRBV30 and TRBJ1-5, is SQTIHQWPATLVQPVGSPLSLECTVEGTSNPNLYWYRQAAGRGLQLLFYSVGIGQISSEVPQNLSASRPQDRQFILSSKKLLLSDSGFYLCAWSVLGRGNNQPQHFGDGTRLSIL.

V gene TRBV28 combines with J gene TRBJ1-5; perhaps TRBD1 as D (5 bases). Per the germline V gene, CDR1 is MDHEN and CDR2 is SYDVKM. The CDR3 has 12 residues. The V and J ends lost 3 bases and 7 bases respectively, with 7 bases between them. The DNA for the CDR3 is TGTGCCAGCAGTTTGTGGGGCCAGCCCCAGCATTTT. This sequence encodes CASSLWGQPQHF.

V gene TRBV27 combines with J gene TRBJ1-2; D may be TRBD1 (6 bases). V was shortened by 6 bases and J by 7 bases, with 12 bases between the two germline ends. Germline CDR1 reads MNHEY; CDR2 reads SMNVEV (reference sequence). The CDR3 is made up of 12 amino acids. The CDR3 loop is CASSKTGFGYTF. As DNA, the CDR3 is TGTGCCAGCAGCAAAACAGGGTTTGGCTACACCTTC.

This clone was detected only once. The gene calls are TRBV29-1 and TRBJ2-1; the match to TRBD2 covers 11 bases. This CDR3 has 16 residues. Germline V gene data show CDR1 as SQVTM and CDR2 as ANQGSEA. With V trimmed by 3 bases and J by 9 bases, 13 bases remained unmatched. The CDR3 region is CSVDGELTSGTGEQFF. As DNA, the CDR3 is TGCAGCGTTGATGGGGAGTTGACTAGCGGGACGGGTGAGCAGTTCTTC.

The gene calls are TRBV29-1 and TRBJ2-6; D not resolved. The V gene's germline CDR1 is SQVTM and CDR2 ANQGSEA. The CDR3 extends over 18 amino acids. Trimming left V 6 bases short and J 2 bases short, with 23 bases between. In DNA form, the CDR3 reads TGCAGCGTCTACGCGTCCGGCTACAGCTCCGCTGGGGCCAACGTCCTGACTTTC. The encoded protein is CSVYASGYSSAGANVLTF.

This sequence joins TRBV4-2 and TRBJ2-5, with 8 nucleotides matching TRBD2. V shed 1 base and J 3 bases; nucleotides not matched to a gene: 7. The CDR3 extends over 16 amino acids. Germline CDR1 and CDR2: LGHNA and YNFKEQ. CDR3 in amino acids: CASSQVWRGAKETQYF. CDR3 bases: TGTGCCAGCAGCCAAGTCTGGCGGGGGGCCAAAGAGACCCAGTACTTC.

V and J are TRBV27 and TRBJ2-3; perhaps TRBD1 as D (6 bases). V was trimmed by 2 bases and J by 4 bases, leaving 13 bases between them. There are 15 residues in the CDR3. Looked up from germline, CDR1 is MNHEY and CDR2 is SMNVEV (reference sequence). CDR3 DNA sequence: TGTGCCAGCAGTTTAGGGGGCCTCAGGGCAGATACGCAGTATTTT. This sequence encodes CASSLGGLRADTQYF.

In this sample, this clone turned up once. The chain uses TRBV7-2 and TRBJ1-4, with 9 bases lining up with TRBD1. The CDR3 has 15 residues. V dropped 5 bases and J dropped 8; count of bases not matched to a gene: 9. Per germline, CDR1 SGHTA and CDR2 FQGNSA. CDR3 sequence reads: CASSPGGTGREKLFF. CDR3 bases: TGTGCCAGCAGCCCAGGCGGGACAGGGCGGGAAAAACTGTTTTTT.

This clone was found a few times. The rearrangement uses TRBV28 and TRBJ2-5, with TRBD1 matching over 9 bases. There are 15 residues in the CDR3. V lost 8 bases and J lost 4; bases outside the gene matches: 11. CDR1 is MDHEN, CDR2 SYDVKM, per germline. The CDR3 reads CASQPGQGFRETQYF. The DNA for the CDR3 is TGTGCCAGCCAGCCGGGACAGGGATTCCGAGAGACCCAGTACTTC.

J is TRBJ1-3 and V is TRBV5-6; D is perhaps TRBD1 (6 bases). CDR3 length equals 16 residues. Looked up from germline, CDR1 is SGHDT and CDR2 is YYEEEE. The V and J ends lost 0 bases and 4 bases respectively, with 14 bases between them. CDR3 residues: CASSLASTGPGNTIYF. The CDR3 coding sequence is TGTGCCAGCAGCTTGGCCTCTACAGGGCCCGGAAACACCATATATTTT. Filled out from reference TRBV5-6 and TRBJ1-3, the complete variable domain reads DAGVTQSPTHLIKTRGQQVTLRCSPKSGHDTVSWYQQALGQGPQFIFQYYEEEERQRGNFPDRFSGHQFPNYSSELNVNALLLGDSALYLCASSLASTGPGNTIYFGEGSWLTVV.

The chain combines TRBV6-6 with TRBJ2-2; no firm D call. V lost 7 bases to trimming and J lost 1 base, with 4 bases between them. The CDR3 loop spans 12 amino acids. The germline V gene has CDR1 MNHNY and CDR2 SVGAGI (reference sequence). Written as DNA, the CDR3 is TGTGCCAGCACCGGGAACACCGGGGAGCTGTTTTTT. As protein: CASTGNTGELFF.

V is TRBV28 and J is TRBJ2-6; 9 positions match TRBD1. This CDR3 is 16 amino acids long. The junction had 4 bases not matched to a gene; V was cut back by 6 bases and J by 1 base. CDR1 and CDR2 from the germline V gene are MDHEN and SYDVKM. CDR3 loop: CASRTGGYSGANVLTF. In DNA form, the CDR3 reads TGTGCCAGCAGGACAGGGGGATATTCTGGGGCCAACGTCCTGACTTTC.

The CDR3 spells CASRRVTESNEAFF. CDR3 coding DNA: TGTGCCAGCAGGAGAGTTACAGAGAGTAATGAAGCTTTCTTT. This chain joins TRBV7-2 and TRBJ1-1; D remains unclear. Germline-derived CDR1 and CDR2 are SGHTA and FQGNSA. The CDR3 length is 14 residues. V shed 6 bases and J shed 7 bases, with 18 bases lying between them. Looking up the rest from reference TRBV7-2 and TRBJ1-1 gives the full variable domain: GAGVSQSPSNKVTEKGKDVELRCDPISGHTALYWYRQSLGQGLEFLIYFQGNSAPDKSGLPSDRFSAERTGGSVSTLTIQRTQQEDSAVYLCASRRVTESNEAFFGQGTRLTVV.

The chain couples TRBV3-1 (or the pseudogene TRBV3-2) to TRBJ2-2; the match to TRBD1 covers 10 bases. CDR1 and CDR2 from the germline V gene are LGHDT and YNNKEL (reference sequence). There are 15 residues in the CDR3. The ends lost 6 bases at V and 8 bases at J; junction bases unmatched: 9. Here the CDR3 reads CASRITDRGPGELFF. CDR3 sequence (DNA): TGTGCCAGCAGGATAACCGACAGGGGGCCGGGGGAGCTGTTTTTT.

Written as DNA, the CDR3 is TGTGCCAGCAGCACCGGGATAAACCCCTGGAGCTCCTATAATTCACCCCTCCACTTT. This translates into CASSTGINPWSSYNSPLHF. The rearrangement uses TRBV28 and TRBJ1-6; D gene uncertain. This CDR3 comprises 19 residues. Looked up from germline, CDR1 is MDHEN and CDR2 is SYDVKM. The V and J ends lost 6 bases and 0 bases respectively, with 21 bases between them.

The CDR3 DNA is TGTGCCAGCAGTGAAGCGCTCTTTGAGGCGACTGAAGCTTTCTTT. This encodes CASSEALFEATEAFF. The rearrangement uses TRBV6-1 and TRBJ1-1, with no clear D. Germline V gene lookup returns CDR1 MNHNS and CDR2 SASEGT. The CDR3 consists of 15 residues. Trimming removed 0 bases at V and 5 bases at J, with 13 bases between.

This chain uses TRBV27 with TRBJ2-1; the D gene is possibly TRBD2 (6 bases). In germline, CDR1 is MNHEY, CDR2 SMNVEV (reference sequence). V lost 5 bases, J lost 8 bases, and 16 bases lay in between. The CDR3 has 14 residues. In DNA form, the CDR3 reads TGTGCCAGCAGTCCAATTGCGGGGCGTGATGAGCAGTTCTTC. The encoded protein is CASSPIAGRDEQFF.

A remark on this clone: The germline gene is not matched at one end of the junction; a read error may be the cause. V and J are TRBV6-2 or TRBV6-3 and TRBJ1-1, with D uncertain. The germline V gene has CDR1 MNHEY and CDR2 SVGEGT. CDR3 length equals 14 residues. DNA for the CDR3: TGTGCCAGCAGATACTACACCGGGGACACTGAAGCTTTCTTT. It encodes CASRYYTGDTEAFF.

CDR3: CASSESGYGYTF. CDR3 coding DNA: TGTGCCAGCAGTGAGTCCGGCTATGGCTACACCTTC. The V gene is TRBV6-6, the J gene TRBJ1-2; no firm D call. CDR1 is MNHNY and CDR2 is SVGAGI in the germline V gene (reference sequence). CDR3 length equals 12 residues. Trimming cost V 5 bases and J 4 bases, with 8 bases left between them.

The chain has TRBV12-3 or TRBV12-4 and TRBJ1-5, with D unresolved. The CDR3 covers 13 residues. V lost 3 bases, J lost 7 bases, and 10 bases lay in between. The CDR3 sequence: CASSFRENQPQHF. The CDR3 DNA sequence: TGTGCCAGCAGTTTTCGGGAAAACCAGCCCCAGCATTTT.

The gene calls are TRBV9 and TRBJ2-5, with 7 bases matching TRBD1. Germline values: CDR1 SGDLS, CDR2 YYNGEE. Losses at the gene ends were 0 bases for V and 10 bases for J; bases not matched to a gene: 6. The CDR3 has 13 amino acids. The chain's CDR3 is CASSVGVGGDQYF. For the CDR3, the DNA is TGTGCCAGCAGCGTAGGTGTAGGGGGCGACCAGTACTTC. Variable domain in full (rest from reference TRBV9 and TRBJ2-5): DSGVTQTPKHLITATGQRVTLRCSPRSGDLSVYWYQQSLDQGLQFLIQYYNGEERAKGNILERFSAQQFPDLHSELNLSSLELGDSALYFCASSVGVGGDQYFGPGTRLLVL.